Sequencing of this T cell receptor (beta chain) was carried out in a study of post-analysis software for immune sequencing data. Turning to the study itself: Secondary progressive, relapsing-remitting and progressive-relapsing multiple sclerosis were among the included disease courses. Points from the study as a whole: Compared with controls, patients showed significantly lower normalized Chao1 diversity. In patients, TRBV5-6, TRBV5-1 and TRBV20-1 belonged to four or five TRBV segments found more frequently than in controls.

Notes on this clonotype: Its cognate antigen is unknown.

The authors incorporated unique molecular identifiers into the TCR beta cDNA libraries. Each sample of roughly 0.95 to 10 million input T cells yielded around 500,000 cDNA molecules, so each molecule approximated one T cell. TCRdb used MiXCR to reprocess the PCR reads, holding one entry per CDR3 protein. The sample lists about 560,000 distinct CDR3 sequences, 44% occurring once. Germline V gene sequence: CDR1 ENHRY, CDR2 SYGVKD. V lost 7 bases, J lost 7 bases, and 10 bases stayed unmatched. The CDR3 is 16 amino acids. Sequenced material: blood. The clonotype comes from a girl aged 5-17 years with multiple sclerosis. This sequence joins TRBV10-3 and TRBJ2-1; 13 bases align to TRBD2. CDR3 nucleotides: TGTGCCATCAACCCGGGACTAGCGGGATTACAGAATGAGCAGTTCTTC. It translates to CAINPGLAGLQNEQFF.